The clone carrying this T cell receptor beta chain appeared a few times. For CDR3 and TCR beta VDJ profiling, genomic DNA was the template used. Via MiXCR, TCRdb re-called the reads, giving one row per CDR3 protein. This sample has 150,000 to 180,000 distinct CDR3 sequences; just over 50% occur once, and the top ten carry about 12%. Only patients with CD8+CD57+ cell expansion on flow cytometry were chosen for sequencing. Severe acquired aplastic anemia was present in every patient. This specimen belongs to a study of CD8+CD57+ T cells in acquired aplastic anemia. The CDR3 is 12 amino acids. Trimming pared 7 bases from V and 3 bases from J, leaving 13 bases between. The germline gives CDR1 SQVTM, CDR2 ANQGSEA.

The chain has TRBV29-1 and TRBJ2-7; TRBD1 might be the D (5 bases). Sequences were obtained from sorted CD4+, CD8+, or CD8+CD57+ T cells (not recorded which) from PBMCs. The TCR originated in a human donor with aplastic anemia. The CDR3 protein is CSAETDDYEQYF. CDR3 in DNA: TGCAGCGCTGAGACAGATGACTACGAGCAGTACTTC.